This T cell receptor (beta chain) derives from a study of T cells in localized non-small cell lung cancer. TCRdb's copy holds only in-frame clones and misses some; the assay was immunoSEQ multiplex PCR. The sample lists under 150,000 clones, roughly nine tenths occurring once. The sequenced sample was peripheral blood, obtained before any cancer treatment. The source is a female donor of 60 years or more with stage I lung adenocarcinoma.

CDR3 sequence (DNA): TGTGCCATCACCTCCGGGGCTAGCGGGAGGGCCTCAGATACGCAGTATTTT. Amino acids: CAITSGASGRASDTQYF. The chain recombines TRBV10-3 with TRBJ2-3, with 12 positions matching TRBD2. There are 17 residues in the CDR3. Germline-derived CDR1 and CDR2 are ENHRY and SYGVKD. V was pared by 7 bases and J by 4 bases, with 12 bases of the junction left unmatched.